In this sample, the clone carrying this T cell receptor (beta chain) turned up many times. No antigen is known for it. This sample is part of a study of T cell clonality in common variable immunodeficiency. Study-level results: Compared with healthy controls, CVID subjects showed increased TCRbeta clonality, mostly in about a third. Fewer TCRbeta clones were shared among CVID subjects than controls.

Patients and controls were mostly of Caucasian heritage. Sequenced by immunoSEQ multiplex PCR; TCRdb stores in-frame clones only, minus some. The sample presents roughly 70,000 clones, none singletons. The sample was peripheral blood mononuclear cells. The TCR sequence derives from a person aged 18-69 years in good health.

The CDR3 loop is CAWSVTGRLMEKLFF. Partial CDR3 DNA: TGTGCCTGGAGTGTAACCGGCAGACTAATGGAAAAA. The chain recombines TRBV30 with TRBJ1-4; D not certain. The read stops 3 residues short of the end of the CDR3; the missing end is completed from the germline J gene. Trimming left V 0 bases short and J 8 bases short, with 16 bases between. The CDR3 sequence is 15 residues long. Germline CDR1 and CDR2: GTSNPN and SVGIG (reference sequence).